This passage covers 29 T cell receptor beta chains from one sample sequenced in a study of identical twins. TCRdb redid the calling of the 5' RACE reads with MiXCR, one entry per CDR3 protein. The sample carries 600,000 to 850,000 distinct CDR3 sequences, 15% to 20% recorded once. This sample also appeared in a second study, on T cells expressing NK-cell markers.

Specimen: PBMCs. These TCRs come from a woman between 18 and 29 years old in good health.

The chain couples TRBV20-1 to TRBJ1-1, with 10 bases fitting TRBD1. The CDR3 runs to 14 residues. V lost 1 base to trimming and J lost 5 bases; unmatched junction nucleotides: 4. Germline loops: CDR1 DFQATT, CDR2 SNEGSKA (reference sequence). The CDR3 DNA follows: TGCAGTGCTAGAGGAGACAGGGGGCGGACTGAAGCTTTCTTT. It encodes CSARGDRGRTEAFF.

This clonotype was found a few times. The rearrangement joins TRBV5-1 to TRBJ2-1, with TRBD2 identical over 8 bases. V trimming: 1 base; J trimming: 9 bases; junction bases outside the gene matches: 9. The CDR3 has 15 amino acids. CDR1 SGHRS and CDR2 YFSETQ come from the germline V gene. CDR3 bases: TGCGCCAGCAGCTTGCCGGGGACTAGGAGAGGTGAGCAGTTCTTC. It codes for CASSLPGTRRGEQFF. The full variable domain, with the rest looked up from reference TRBV5-1 and TRBJ2-1, is KAGVTQTPRYLIKTRGQQVTLSCSPISGHRSVSWYQQTPGQGLQFLFEYFSETQRNKGNFPGRFSGRQFSNSRSEMNVSTLELGDSALYLCASSLPGTRRGEQFFGPGTRLTVL.

At least ten counts were recorded for this clonotype. The V call is TRBV7-8, the J call TRBJ2-3, with D possibly being TRBD1 (5 bases). The CDR3 length is 12 residues. In germline, CDR1 is SGHVS, CDR2 FQNEAQ. V was shortened by 5 bases and J by 7 bases, with 10 bases between the two germline ends. The CDR3 region has the DNA TGTGCCAGCAGCCTGACAGCTAATACGCAGTATTTT. Translating gives CASSLTANTQYF.

This clonotype was seen many times. The rearrangement uses TRBV20-1 and TRBJ2-4, with TRBD1 as a possible D gene (5 bases). CDR1 is DFQATT, CDR2 SNEGSKA, per germline (reference sequence). Trimming cost V 0 bases and J 2 bases, with 14 bases left between them. This CDR3 is 16 amino acids long. CDR3 nucleotide sequence: TGCAGTGCTAGAGATCAGGGAACAGGATCCAAAAACATTCAGTACTTC. It is translated as CSARDQGTGSKNIQYF.

The chain employs TRBV6-1 and TRBJ2-1; D unclear. V was shortened by 7 bases and J by 4 bases, with 5 bases between the two germline ends. Germline assignment: CDR1 MNHNS and CDR2 SASEGT. The CDR3 runs to 11 residues. Here the CDR3 reads CASNVYNEQFF. CDR3 nucleotide sequence: TGTGCCAGCAATGTATACAATGAGCAGTTCTTC.

This clonotype was seen more than once but under ten times. The chain has TRBV9 and TRBJ2-5, with D tentatively TRBD1 (6 bases). Per germline, CDR1 SGDLS and CDR2 YYNGEE. V was clipped by 0 bases and J by 5 bases, with 8 bases between them. The CDR3 consists of 13 residues. CDR3 in amino acids: CASSVGTAETQYF. The CDR3 coding sequence is TGTGCCAGCAGCGTAGGGACAGCCGAGACCCAGTACTTC.

The chain recombines TRBV21-1 with TRBJ2-1; whether TRBD1, the table's D call, matches the DNA was not checked. TRBV21-1 is a pseudogene locus. The CDR3 contains 21 residues. The CDR3 region is CASSKGPTGWVIGTGVNEQFF. Written as DNA, the CDR3 is TGTGCCAGCAGCAAAGGACCGACAGGGTGGGTTATAGGAACAGGGGTAAATGAGCAGTTCTTC.

This clonotype was recorded a few times. The chain is built from TRBV20-1 and TRBJ2-1, with D possibly called TRBD1 or TRBD2 (6 bases each). Germline V gene lookup returns CDR1 DFQATT and CDR2 SNEGSKA (reference sequence). V was pared by 7 bases and J by 2 bases, with 15 bases between. The CDR3 runs 14 residues. The CDR3 loop is CSVQKGGPYNEQFF. As DNA, the CDR3 is TGCAGTGTTCAGAAGGGGGGACCCTACAATGAGCAGTTCTTC.

This clonotype was recorded many times. The rearrangement uses TRBV3-1 and TRBJ2-1; 10 nucleotides line up with TRBD2. The CDR3 has 17 residues. The germline V gene has CDR1 LGHDT and CDR2 YNNKEL (reference sequence). J gave up 3 bases and V 5 bases, and 10 bases lay outside the gene matches. Here the CDR3 reads CASSTDWTSGYYNEQFF. For the CDR3, the DNA is TGTGCCAGCAGCACGGACTGGACTAGCGGATACTACAATGAGCAGTTCTTC.

This clonotype came up a few times. The rearrangement uses TRBV12-3 or TRBV12-4 and TRBJ2-1; possible D gene TRBD2, 6 bases. V lost 4 bases and J 4 bases, leaving 14 bases between the germline ends. This CDR3 is 15 amino acids long. CDR3 region: CASSSPGLIYNEQFF. CDR3 nucleotides: TGTGCCAGCAGTTCACCGGGACTTATTTACAATGAGCAGTTCTTC.

J is TRBJ2-3 and V is TRBV3-1; 9 bases line up with TRBD2. V was clipped by 6 bases and J by 0 bases; unmatched bases: 19. CDR1 and CDR2 (germline): LGHDT, YNNKEL (reference sequence). The CDR3 sequence is 20 residues long. Here the CDR3 reads CASSPGVAGGPASSTDTQYF. DNA for the CDR3: TGTGCCAGCAGTCCTGGTGTTGCGGGAGGGCCCGCCTCGAGCACAGATACGCAGTATTTT.

The V and J genes are TRBV4-2 and TRBJ2-2; D perhaps matches TRBD1 (6 bases). CDR3 length equals 16 residues. The V gene lost 5 bases and the J gene lost 5 bases, with 18 bases spanning the gap. Germline lookup yields CDR1 LGHNA and CDR2 YNFKEQ. The CDR3 region is CASSGYRVEGTGELFF. The CDR3 coding sequence is TGTGCCAGCAGCGGATACAGGGTCGAGGGGACCGGGGAGCTGTTTTTT.

This clonotype occurred a few times. CDR3 protein: CSAMRQGIAYEQYF. CDR3 bases: TGCAGTGCCATGCGACAGGGAATTGCCTACGAGCAGTACTTC. V gene TRBV20-1 combines with J gene TRBJ2-7, with 7 bases aligning to TRBD1. Losses at the gene ends were 6 bases for V and 2 bases for J; bases not matched to a gene: 10. The CDR3 is made up of 14 amino acids. CDR1 is DFQATT, CDR2 SNEGSKA, per germline (reference sequence).

This clonotype was found many times. J is TRBJ1-3 and V is TRBV5-1; tentatively, D is TRBD1 (5 bases). The CDR3 contains 16 residues. Trimming removed 4 bases at V and 4 bases at J, with 18 bases between. The germline gives CDR1 SGHRS, CDR2 YFSETQ. The CDR3 bases are TGCGCCAGCAGCCGCGGGACCGCCAATCAAGGAAACACCATATATTTT. Its protein product is CASSRGTANQGNTIYF.

The V gene is TRBV29-1, the J gene TRBJ1-3; D is uncertain. Trimming took off 5 bases at V and 0 bases at J, with 8 bases between the two ends. This CDR3 has 13 amino acids. In germline, CDR1 is SQVTM, CDR2 ANQGSEA. The CDR3 is CSVLENSGNTIYF. For the CDR3, the DNA is TGCAGCGTTCTCGAGAACTCTGGAAACACCATATATTTT.

The genes are TRBV6-2 or TRBV6-3 and TRBJ2-3; the D is unclear. The V gene lost 2 bases and the J gene lost 6 bases, with 6 bases spanning the gap. Germline V gives CDR1 MNHEY, CDR2 SVGEGT. The CDR3 runs to 12 residues. This chain's CDR3 is CASSYRVDTQYF. CDR3 in DNA: TGTGCCAGCAGTTACCGGGTGGATACGCAGTATTTT.

The CDR3 nucleotides read TGTGCCAGCAGACCGCCCGGAGTGGATACGCAGTATTTT. This gives the protein CASRPPGVDTQYF. This chain joins TRBV12-3 or TRBV12-4 and TRBJ2-3; D is unresolved. The V gene lost 6 bases and the J gene lost 6 bases, with 13 bases spanning the gap. The CDR3 has 13 amino acids.

The chain joins TRBV30 to TRBJ1-5; 7 nucleotides match TRBD1. CDR3 length: 15 amino acids. In germline, CDR1 is GTSNPN, CDR2 SVGIG (reference sequence). The junction had 4 bases not matched to a gene; V was cut back by 1 base and J by 1 base. CDR3 nucleotide sequence: TGTGCCTGGAGTGGGAGGGGGCAAAGCAATCAGCCCCAGCATTTT. It translates to CAWSGRGQSNQPQHF.

J is TRBJ2-3 and V is TRBV4-1, with D possibly matching TRBD2 (5 bases). CDR1 is MGHRA and CDR2 is YSYEKL in the germline V gene. The CDR3 has 15 amino acids. V lost 1 base to trimming and J lost 2 bases, with 10 bases between them. As DNA, the CDR3 is TGCGCCAGCAGCCAAGTTAGAGCGGCCACAGATACGCAGTATTTT. Amino acid sequence: CASSQVRAATDTQYF.

The J gene is TRBJ1-3, the V gene TRBV5-1; D is perhaps TRBD1 (5 bases). Germline V gene lookup returns CDR1 SGHRS and CDR2 YFSETQ. Trimming took 4 bases from V and 1 from J, leaving 6 bases between them. The CDR3 loop spans 13 amino acids. The CDR3 DNA reads as TGCGCCAGCAGCCAGGGATCTGGAAACACCATATATTTT. Its translation is CASSQGSGNTIYF.

This clonotype was counted many times. The genes are TRBV7-9 and TRBJ2-7, with D unresolved. CDR1 is SEHNR, CDR2 FQNEAQ, per germline (reference sequence). Deletions cut 1 base from V and 6 bases from J, with 7 bases between. The CDR3 runs 12 residues. CDR3 sequence: CASSLGPGEQYF. The CDR3 DNA reads TGTGCCAGCAGCTTAGGTCCGGGCGAGCAGTACTTC.

This clonotype was seen a handful of times. The V gene is TRBV5-1, the J gene TRBJ2-3; D ambiguous. Germline lookup yields CDR1 SGHRS and CDR2 YFSETQ. V lost 4 bases to trimming and J lost 5 bases, with 23 bases between them. The CDR3 sequence is 17 residues long. This CDR3 reads CASSLGLDEDRVDTQYF. The CDR3 DNA reads TGCGCCAGCAGCCTGGGCCTGGACGAAGACCGGGTAGATACGCAGTATTTT.

This clonotype was seen at least ten times. The chain links TRBV6-1 to TRBJ1-2; 7 positions agree with TRBD1. The CDR3 consists of 13 residues. Unmatched junction bases numbered 8, after V lost 5 bases and J lost 8 bases. Germline loops: CDR1 MNHNS, CDR2 SASEGT. CDR3 protein: CASSRQGARGYTF. The CDR3 nucleotides are TGTGCCAGCAGTCGACAGGGTGCAAGGGGCTACACCTTC.

This clonotype was recorded only once. The V gene is TRBV14, the J gene TRBJ2-3, with D unresolved. The germline V and J ends were trimmed by 5 bases and 5 bases, with 5 bases remaining between them. Germline CDR1 is SGHDN and CDR2 is FVKESK. The CDR3 covers 11 residues. CDR3 sequence (DNA): TGTGCCAGCAGCAGGATAGATACGCAGTATTTT. Amino acids: CASSRIDTQYF.

In DNA, the CDR3 is TGTGCCAGCAGTTACTTCGGGGGAGTCGGCCCTGAAGCTTTCTTT. Its translation: CASSYFGGVGPEAFF. The rearrangement joins TRBV6-2 or TRBV6-3 to TRBJ1-1, with D perhaps TRBD1 (5 bases). V was pared by 1 base and J by 6 bases, with 15 bases between. Germline assignment: CDR1 MNHEY and CDR2 SVGEGT. CDR3 length: 15 amino acids.

This clonotype was counted at least ten times. The chain combines TRBV7-2 with TRBJ2-7; tentative D call: TRBD1 (6 bases). Deletions cut 6 bases from V and 7 bases from J, with 16 bases between. The CDR3 totals 13 residues. CDR1 is SGHTA, CDR2 FQGNSA, per germline. CDR3 sequence (DNA): TGTGCCAGCAGGGAGAGAGGACAGAAGGAGCAGTACTTC. This codes for CASRERGQKEQYF.

In its sample, this clonotype was seen a few times. The chain has TRBV20-1 and TRBJ2-1; 9 bases agree with TRBD2. The CDR3 runs to 17 residues. V gave up 3 bases and J gave up 0 bases; unmatched junction bases: 9. In germline, CDR1 is DFQATT, CDR2 SNEGSKA (reference sequence). The CDR3 protein is CSASQRGVRSSYNEQFF. CDR3 DNA: TGCAGTGCTAGCCAGCGGGGGGTCCGGAGCTCCTACAATGAGCAGTTCTTC.

This clonotype was counted a few times. The V gene is TRBV5-1, the J gene TRBJ2-1; the D gene is possibly TRBD1 (5 bases). Per germline, CDR1 SGHRS and CDR2 YFSETQ. The CDR3 spans 14 residues. V lost 4 bases and J 8 bases, leaving 16 bases between the germline ends. CDR3 sequence (DNA): TGCGCCAGCAGCAAGGGGTCCCTCCTTCATGAGCAGTTCTTC. Amino acid sequence: CASSKGSLLHEQFF.

This clonotype was picked up a small number of times. The V and J genes are TRBV6-5 and TRBJ2-5, with TRBD2 matching over 15 bases. Germline V CDR1 and CDR2: MNHEY, SVGAGI. The CDR3 is 17 residues long. V lost 2 bases to trimming and J lost 5 bases; unmatched junction nucleotides: 6. The CDR3 is CASSYGLAGGLGETQYF. The CDR3 region has the DNA TGTGCCAGCAGTTACGGACTAGCGGGGGGGCTCGGGGAGACCCAGTACTTC.